Shown below are 8 T cell receptor beta chains from a single sample sequenced in a study of tumor-infiltrating lymphocytes in primary liver carcinoma (TCRdb year 2017). Sequencing instrument: Illumina HiSeq 2500. A constant-region primer and ProtoScript II reverse transcriptase were used to reverse-transcribe TCRbeta-specific cDNA from about 500 ng total RNA. Construction of the TCRbeta libraries relied on three nested rounds of multiplex PCR, following a slightly modified ARM-PCR procedure. Each of the first two PCR rounds ran for around 10 cycles using multiplex TRBV1-TRBV30 forward primers together with a Cbeta reverse primer. The public reads were reanalyzed by TCRdb: fastp trimming at Q25, MiXCR alignment, in-frame beta chains only. Here each entry gathers all rows of one CDR3 protein and keeps the most common genes and DNA. Counted in this sample were more than 90,000 distinct CDR3 sequences; approximately 70% of them appeared once. The top ten clones comprise 9.5% to 15% of the sample.

Without any cell sorting, total RNA and DNA were extracted together from about 20-30 mg of bulk tissue using the AllPrep DNA/RNA mini kit. Sequenced material: liver tumor tissue from sampling region 2. This specimen's cell subset or site label, interpreted: tumor region T2, inferior pole. The source of these receptors is a woman aged 60-70 years with primary liver carcinoma and hepatitis B virus infection.

A remark on this clonotype: Sequence at one end of the junction differs from germline and may be a read error. V and J are TRBV30 and TRBJ2-4; D call uncertain. This CDR3 spans 13 amino acids. CDR1 is GTSNPN and CDR2 is SVGIG in the germline V gene (reference sequence). As DNA, the CDR3 is TGTGACTGGATTATCCCAGACAAAAACATTCAGTACTTC. Translated, it gives CDWIIPDKNIQYF.

In the case of this clonotype: A junction end diverges from the germline sequence, so it may reflect a read error. V usage is TRBV29-1 and J usage is TRBJ2-3; tentatively, D is TRBD2 (5 bases). The CDR3 covers 15 residues. The germline CDR1 and CDR2 sequences are SQVTM and ANQGSEA. The CDR3 protein is CSVAPRGGSTETQYF. The CDR3, as DNA: TGCAGCGTTGCGCCTAGAGGTGGGAGCACAGAAACGCAATATTTT.

This sequence joins TRBV29-1 and TRBJ1-1; TRBD1 aligns across 7 bases. CDR3 length: 14 residues. Germline trimming cut 5 bases from V and 1 base from J; bases unmatched to any gene: 7. Per the germline V gene, CDR1 is SQVTM and CDR2 is ANQGSEA. The CDR3 loop reads CSVLARTGNTEAFF. The CDR3 region has the DNA TGCAGCGTTCTTGCCAGGACAGGGAACACTGAAGCTTTCTTT.

This clonotype was seen many times. The chain is built from TRBV30 and TRBJ1-5; 7 positions match TRBD1. This CDR3 is 14 amino acids long. Unmatched junction bases numbered 2, after V lost 0 bases and J lost 3 bases. Germline CDR1 is GTSNPN and CDR2 is SVGIG (reference sequence). CDR3 region: CAWSVGQVNQPQHF. The CDR3 region has the DNA TGTGCCTGGAGTGTCGGACAGGTCAATCAGCCCCAGCATTTT.

The V call is TRBV5-1, the J call TRBJ1-2; maybe TRBD1 (5 bases). Per germline, CDR1 SGHRS and CDR2 YFSETQ. The CDR3 consists of 17 residues. V was pared by 3 bases and J by 4 bases, with 22 bases between. The CDR3 protein is CASSSGDSTQILYGYTF. Here the CDR3 DNA reads TGCGCCAGCAGCTCGGGGGATTCGACCCAGATACTCTATGGCTACACCTTC.

This clonotype was detected once. This may come from a read error, since a much larger clone is one base off. The chain uses TRBV5-1 and TRBJ2-1, with TRBD2 matching 14 bases. CDR1 and CDR2 from the germline V gene are SGHRS and YFSETQ. This CDR3 is 15 amino acids long. The CDR3 protein is CASSPGTSGSAERFF. The CDR3 DNA reads as TGCGCCAGCAGCCCGGGGACTAGCGGGAGTGCTGAGCGGTTCTTC. The full variable domain, completed using reference TRBV5-1 and TRBJ2-1, is KAGVTQTPRYLIKTRGQQVTLSCSPISGHRSVSWYQQTPGQGLQFLFEYFSETQRNKGNFPGRFSGRQFSNSRSEMNVSTLELGDSALYLCASSPGTSGSAERFFGPGTRLTVL.

Turning to this clonotype: The germline gene is not matched at one end of the junction; a read error may be the cause. V gene TRBV11-2 combines with J gene TRBJ2-2; D perhaps matches TRBD2 (5 bases). The CDR3 has 15 residues. Germline V gene sequence: CDR1 SGHAT, CDR2 FQNNGV. The CDR3 DNA follows: TGTGCCATCAGCCCTCCGCATGGACCGACCGGGGAGCTGTCTTTT. Its translation is CAISPPHGPTGELSF.

To note about this clonotype: One end of the junction varies from germline; a read error may be responsible. The chain recombines TRBV11-2 with TRBJ2-5; tentative D call: TRBD1 (5 bases). The CDR3 runs to 15 residues. The germline CDR1 and CDR2 sequences are SGHAT and FQNNGV. The CDR3 DNA is TGTGCCAGGAGCTCGACAGACCCTACCCAAGGGACCCAGTACTTC. Translation gives CARSSTDPTQGTQYF.